One sample yielded the 27 T cell receptor beta chains listed below, sequenced in a study of cytomegalovirus exposure and HLA in healthy donors. Vbeta (60) and Jbeta (13) primers were used in the PCR. Sequenced by immunoSEQ multiplex PCR; TCRdb stores in-frame clones only, minus some. The sample lists about 160,000 clones, 80% seen once, with about 1.3% in the top ten. The sequenced sample consisted of PBMCs. The receptors here all came from a man aged 25-45 years in good health and CMV-seronegative.

The chain couples TRBV11-3 to TRBJ2-3; 9 bases are shared with TRBD1. CDR1 and CDR2 (germline): SGHNT, YENEEA. Losses at the gene ends were 8 bases for V and 2 bases for J; bases not matched to a gene: 8. The CDR3 runs 15 residues. CDR3 bases: TGTGCCAGCTCGAGGGGGACAGGGAACACAGATACGCAGTATTTT. Its translation: CASSRGTGNTDTQYF.

The sample holds one count of this clone. The V call is TRBV6-1, the J call TRBJ2-5, with a tentative D call TRBD2 (5 bases). CDR3 length equals 12 residues. The germline CDR1 and CDR2 sequences are MNHNS and SASEGT. V lost 8 bases to trimming and J lost 1 base, with 8 bases between them. This CDR3 reads CASDYFQETQYF. CDR3 in DNA: TGTGCCAGCGACTACTTCCAAGAGACCCAGTACTTC.

The V gene is TRBV30, the J gene TRBJ2-3, with 9 positions matching TRBD2. The CDR3 contains 15 residues. Germline values: CDR1 GTSNPN, CDR2 SVGIG (reference sequence). V lost 5 bases and J lost 6; bases outside the gene matches: 12. The CDR3 DNA reads TGTGCCTGGGGAAGGGCGGGGGGGAGCCGGGATACGCAGTATTTT. Its translation is CAWGRAGGSRDTQYF.

The genes are TRBV4-2 and TRBJ2-7, with D unclear. The germline V gene has CDR1 LGHNA and CDR2 YNFKEQ. V lost 2 bases to trimming and J lost 0 bases, with 14 bases between them. The CDR3 sequence is 16 residues long. The CDR3 reads CASSQILAASSYEQYF. CDR3 DNA sequence: TGTGCCAGCAGCCAAATTCTCGCGGCCAGCTCCTACGAGCAGTACTTC.

This clone was found a few times. The V call is TRBV9, the J call TRBJ2-7; possible D gene TRBD1, 6 bases. Trimming removed 3 bases from V and 0 bases from J, with 16 bases in between. Germline V lookup: CDR1 SGDLS, CDR2 YYNGEE. This CDR3 contains 16 residues. CDR3 coding DNA: TGTGCCAGCAGCGCCAATAACGACAGGCCCTCCTACGAGCAGTACTTC. Amino acids: CASSANNDRPSYEQYF.

The chain carries TRBV4-3 and TRBJ1-2; tentatively, D is TRBD1 (5 bases). Trimming left V 0 bases short and J 6 bases short, with 11 bases between. The CDR3 extends over 14 amino acids. Per the germline V gene, CDR1 is LGHNA and CDR2 is YSLEER. The CDR3 loop reads CASSQDPREDGYTF. CDR3 DNA sequence: TGCGCCAGCAGCCAAGATCCCAGGGAAGATGGCTACACCTTC.

The chain links TRBV19 to TRBJ2-5, with 7 bases lining up with TRBD2. The CDR3 totals 13 residues. The germline V gene has CDR1 LNHDA and CDR2 SQIVND (reference sequence). J gave up 0 bases and V 6 bases, and 1 base lay outside the gene matches. The CDR3 coding sequence is TGTGCCAGTAGGGGGACTAACCAAGAGACCCAGTACTTC. It encodes CASRGTNQETQYF.

This clone turned up a few times. V is TRBV6-5 and J is TRBJ2-5; D not resolved. The CDR3 is 12 residues long. From germline, CDR1 is MNHEY and CDR2 SVGAGI. Trimming cost V 6 bases and J 5 bases, with 10 bases left between them. CDR3 coding DNA: TGTGCCAGCAGAGGCCCCGGGGAGACCCAGTACTTC. This translates into CASRGPGETQYF.

In nucleotides, the CDR3 is TGTGCCAGCAGCTCACCGGGACAGGGGGCGTACGAGCAGTACTTC. It codes for CASSSPGQGAYEQYF. The chain carries TRBV7-9 and TRBJ2-7; 12 bases line up with TRBD1. V was clipped by 4 bases and J by 4 bases; unmatched bases: 5. Per germline, CDR1 SEHNR and CDR2 FQNEAQ (reference sequence). There are 15 residues in the CDR3.

The chain recombines TRBV7-8 with TRBJ2-3, with 10 bases identical to TRBD2. CDR3 length equals 17 residues. Per the germline V gene, CDR1 is SGHVS and CDR2 is FQNEAQ. V lost 5 bases, J lost 3 bases, and 11 bases stayed unmatched. The chain's CDR3 is CASSLKRGGTSTDTQYF. The CDR3 region has the DNA TGTGCCAGCAGCCTTAAGCGGGGGGGTACTAGTACAGATACGCAGTATTTT.

This clone was observed a few times. The chain employs TRBV7-2 and TRBJ2-4, with unresolved D. The CDR3 extends over 14 amino acids. The V and J ends lost 5 bases and 0 bases respectively, with 8 bases between them. The V gene's germline CDR1 is SGHTA and CDR2 FQGNSA. CDR3 sequence (DNA): TGTGCCAGCAGCGAGGTAGCAGCCAAAAACATTCAGTACTTC. Translation gives CASSEVAAKNIQYF.

The rearrangement uses TRBV20-1 and TRBJ2-5; D might be TRBD1 (5 bases). This CDR3 is 11 amino acids long. Between the trimmed V and J ends, which lost 6 bases and 4 bases, there was a span of 9 bases. The germline V gene has CDR1 DFQATT and CDR2 SNEGSKA (reference sequence). In DNA, the CDR3 is TGCAGTGCCCTCGACAGAGAGACCCAGTACTTC. It specifies CSALDRETQYF.

The chain couples TRBV5-5 to TRBJ1-4, with 8 bases fitting TRBD1. Germline trimming cut 3 bases from V and 5 bases from J; bases unmatched to any gene: 6. The CDR3 extends over 15 amino acids. Germline values: CDR1 SGHKS, CDR2 YYEKEE (reference sequence). The CDR3 sequence is CASSYRWTGNEKLFF. The CDR3 DNA follows: TGTGCCAGCAGCTACCGTTGGACAGGGAATGAAAAACTGTTTTTT.

The chain uses TRBV4-1 and TRBJ2-7; TRBD1 is a possible D gene (5 bases). CDR1 is MGHRA and CDR2 is YSYEKL in the germline V gene. V was clipped by 1 base and J by 4 bases, with 14 bases between them. CDR3 length equals 15 residues. The CDR3 coding sequence is TGCGCCAGCAGCCAAGGGGTGACAGCGCAATACGAGCAGTACTTC. Translating gives CASSQGVTAQYEQYF.

The rearrangement joins TRBV13 to TRBJ2-5, with D uncertain. The V gene lost 5 bases and the J gene lost 1 base, with 2 bases spanning the gap. The CDR3 totals 11 residues. The germline V gene has CDR1 PRHDT and CDR2 FYEKMQ (reference sequence). The CDR3 DNA reads TGTGCCAGCAGCCTCCAAGAGACCCAGTACTTC. It specifies CASSLQETQYF.

There are a few counts of this clone. This chain joins TRBV5-5 and TRBJ1-1; the D is unclear. Germline CDR1 SGHKS, CDR2 YYEKEE (reference sequence). V was trimmed by 5 bases and J by 0 bases, leaving 14 bases between them. There are 15 residues in the CDR3. The CDR3 DNA reads as TGTGCCAGCAGGACCGGGGTCATCTTGAACACTGAAGCTTTCTTT. Translating gives CASRTGVILNTEAFF.

This clone was observed a few times. This chain connects TRBV18 to TRBJ2-3; D is perhaps TRBD1 (5 bases). The V gene's germline CDR1 is KGHSH and CDR2 LQKENI. CDR3 length: 16 residues. With 1 base removed from V and 4 bases from J, the gap between germline ends came to 15 bases. Here the CDR3 reads CASSPLAGSTADTQYF. In DNA form, the CDR3 reads TGTGCCAGCTCACCACTTGCAGGGTCTACGGCAGATACGCAGTATTTT. Full variable domain (rest looked up from reference TRBV18 and TRBJ2-3): NAGVMQNPRHLVRRRGQEARLRCSPMKGHSHVYWYRQLPEEGLKFMVYLQKENIIDESGMPKERFSAEFPKEGPSILRIQQVVRGDSAAYFCASSPLAGSTADTQYFGPGTRLTVL.

V and J are TRBV4-3 and TRBJ2-7; TRBD1 matches at 7 bases. This CDR3 contains 15 residues. The germline CDR1 and CDR2 sequences are LGHNA and YSLEER. With 0 bases clipped from V and 3 bases from J, the junction kept 5 bases outside the gene matches. CDR3 DNA sequence: TGCGCCAGCAGCCAAGATTTGGGACAGAACTACGAGCAGTACTTC. It is translated as CASSQDLGQNYEQYF.

The CDR3 here is CASSAQGDTEAFF. The CDR3 bases are TGTGCCAGCAGCGCCCAGGGGGATACTGAAGCTTTCTTT. The V call is TRBV7-3, the J call TRBJ1-1; 7 positions match TRBD1. CDR1 is SGHTA and CDR2 is FQGTGA in the germline V gene. Trimming removed 5 bases from V and 5 bases from J; junction bases left unmatched: 5. This CDR3 spans 13 amino acids.

The CDR3 DNA sequence: TGTGCCAGCAGTTGGGGAGGGTCAATTGAGGGGACCCAGTACTTC. Its translation is CASSWGGSIEGTQYF. The chain joins TRBV6-5 to TRBJ2-5; 7 bases line up with TRBD2. J lost 7 bases, V lost 4 bases, and 12 bases had no gene match. CDR3 length: 15 amino acids. Germline V gene sequence: CDR1 MNHEY, CDR2 SVGAGI.

With respect to this clone: The sample contains more than one DNA sequence encoding this CDR3. This sequence joins TRBV5-1 and TRBJ2-3; TRBD1 is a possible D gene (6 bases). The CDR3 is made up of 15 amino acids. Deletions cut 2 bases from V and 3 bases from J, with 13 bases between. Germline V lookup: CDR1 SGHRS, CDR2 YFSETQ. The CDR3 is CASSFQGLGTDTQYF. The CDR3 region has the DNA TGCGCCAGCAGCTTTCAGGGGTTAGGGACAGATACGCAGTATTTT.

The chain joins TRBV4-1 to TRBJ1-2; TRBD1 might be the D (5 bases). The CDR3 has 15 residues. Per germline, CDR1 MGHRA and CDR2 YSYEKL. V lost 0 bases and J lost 3, with 11 bases in between. In DNA, the CDR3 is TGCGCCAGCAGCCAAGATCCTCGGGGGGACTATGGCTACACCTTC. Translated, it gives CASSQDPRGDYGYTF.

The V and J genes are TRBV14 and TRBJ2-2, with D perhaps TRBD1 (5 bases). The CDR3 totals 15 residues. CDR1 and CDR2 from the germline V gene are SGHDN and FVKESK. Trimming stripped 1 base from V and 5 bases from J, with 11 bases between. The CDR3 loop reads CASSQGQTFTGELFF. The CDR3 nucleotides read TGTGCCAGCAGCCAAGGACAGACATTTACCGGGGAGCTGTTTTTT.

The chain carries TRBV4-2 and TRBJ2-5; 10 positions match TRBD2. The germline CDR1 and CDR2 sequences are LGHNA and YNFKEQ. The CDR3 has 16 amino acids. V shed 2 bases and J 4 bases; nucleotides not matched to a gene: 7. The CDR3 spells CASSQQSGGAGETQYF. In DNA, the CDR3 is TGTGCCAGCAGCCAACAAAGCGGGGGGGCCGGAGAGACCCAGTACTTC.

This chain links TRBV10-3 with TRBJ2-5; 7 nucleotides line up with TRBD1. V was pared by 4 bases and J by 5 bases, with 4 bases of the junction left unmatched. The CDR3 length is 13 residues. Germline loops: CDR1 ENHRY, CDR2 SYGVKD. CDR3 region: CAISGQGLETQYF. CDR3 nucleotides: TGTGCCATCAGTGGACAGGGCTTGGAGACCCAGTACTTC.

Comments on this clone: This CDR3 is also generated by other DNA sequences in the sample. V is TRBV7-3 and J is TRBJ2-3; D is ambiguous. Trimming took off 2 bases at V and 2 bases at J, with 8 bases between the two ends. The CDR3 loop spans 14 amino acids. Germline V lookup: CDR1 SGHTA, CDR2 FQGTGA. The CDR3 DNA reads TGTGCCAGCAGCTTAGACACCTACACAGATACGCAGTATTTT. Its protein product is CASSLDTYTDTQYF.

The chain employs TRBV11-2 and TRBJ2-5; TRBD1 agrees at 9 bases. The CDR3 sequence is 15 residues long. After removal of 2 bases from V and 5 bases from J, the junction contained 6 bases not matched to a gene. The V gene's germline CDR1 is SGHAT and CDR2 FQNNGV. CDR3 sequence (DNA): TGTGCCAGCAGCTTAATGACAGGGGGGCGGGAGACCCAGTACTTC. Translated: CASSLMTGGRETQYF. Drawing the rest from reference TRBV11-2 and TRBJ2-5, the complete variable domain is EAGVAQSPRYKIIEKRQSVAFWCNPISGHATLYWYQQILGQGPKLLIQFQNNGVVDDSQLPKDRFSAERLKGVDSTLKIQPAKLEDSAVYLCASSLMTGGRETQYFGPGTRLLVL.